Listed here are 17 T cell receptor beta chains from one sample, sequenced in a study of neoadjuvant nivolumab and ipilimumab in lung cancer (dated by TCRdb to the early 2020s). Libraries were constructed by the immunoSEQ multiplex PCR assay. The clones in this table, taken by TCRdb from immuneACCESS, are in-frame only. Not every clone is retained; where verified, under half of the shortfall comes from an unresolved V gene, and the cause of the rest is unknown. For this sample there are over 45,000 clones; roughly 91% appear just once. Over 3.5% of the sample belongs to the ten largest clones. The sample's time point label, decoded: pretherapy, before neoadjuvant immune checkpoint inhibitors. The sequences come from blood, collected before neoadjuvant nivolumab, alone or with ipilimumab. The source of these receptors is an adult with non-small cell lung cancer. Some clones in this sample may be carry-over from other donors' samples.

V is TRBV7-3 and J is TRBJ2-2, with TRBD1 as a possible D gene (5 bases). The V gene lost 1 base and the J gene lost 6 bases, with 9 bases spanning the gap. CDR1 and CDR2 from the germline V gene are SGHTA and FQGTGA. This CDR3 comprises 14 residues. CDR3 amino acids: CASSLNQGPGELFF. In DNA, the CDR3 is TGTGCCAGCAGCTTAAACCAGGGCCCCGGGGAGCTGTTTTTT.

The chain links TRBV7-6 to TRBJ1-2; 7 positions match TRBD1. V was clipped by 5 bases and J by 4 bases; unmatched bases: 10. The CDR3 totals 15 residues. CDR1 is SGHVS, CDR2 FNYEAQ, per germline. CDR3 DNA: TGTGCCAGCAGCGCCTACCCGGGACAGCGCTATGGCTACACCTTC. This encodes CASSAYPGQRYGYTF.

This clone has only a few counts. The V and J genes are TRBV29-1 and TRBJ1-1; D is uncertain. Trimming left V 4 bases short and J 3 bases short, with 9 bases between. Germline V gene sequence: CDR1 SQVTM, CDR2 ANQGSEA. The CDR3 spans 12 residues. Written as DNA, the CDR3 is TGCAGCGTTGTCCGGACGGACACTGAAGCTTTCTTT. Amino acids: CSVVRTDTEAFF.

V and J are TRBV7-2 and TRBJ2-2; D is undetermined. V was cut by 5 bases and J by 10 bases, with 11 bases left in between. The CDR3 has 12 residues. Germline CDR1 and CDR2: SGHTA and FQGNSA. This CDR3 reads CASSQPSPELFF. The DNA of the CDR3 is TGTGCCAGCAGCCAACCCTCTCCGGAGCTGTTTTTT. Supplemented by reference TRBV7-2 and TRBJ2-2, the full variable domain reads GAGVSQSPSNKVTEKGKDVELRCDPISGHTALYWYRQSLGQGLEFLIYFQGNSAPDKSGLPSDRFSAERTGGSVSTLTIQRTQQEDSAVYLCASSQPSPELFFGEGSRLTVL.

The genes are TRBV2 and TRBJ1-1; the D gene is possibly TRBD1 (5 bases). The germline gives CDR1 SNHLY, CDR2 FYNNEI. Trimming removed 2 bases at V and 3 bases at J, with 7 bases between. This CDR3 has 13 amino acids. The CDR3 coding sequence is TGTGCCAGCAGTGAACAGGGATACACTGAAGCTTTCTTT. Translation: CASSEQGYTEAFF.

The J gene is TRBJ2-3, the V gene TRBV2; D not resolved. This CDR3 has 12 residues. Looked up from germline, CDR1 is SNHLY and CDR2 is FYNNEI. V lost 1 base to trimming and J lost 4 bases, with 3 bases between them. DNA for the CDR3: TGTGCCAGCAGTGAAGTCCCAGATACGCAGTATTTT. It translates to CASSEVPDTQYF.

V is TRBV6-1 and J is TRBJ2-7; 8 bases map to TRBD2. Unmatched junction bases numbered 3, after V lost 2 bases and J lost 0 bases. This CDR3 is built from 15 residues. Germline-derived CDR1 and CDR2 are MNHNS and SASEGT. The CDR3 DNA reads TGTGCCAGCAGTGAACTAGCGGGTAGCTCCTACGAGCAGTACTTC. Its protein product is CASSELAGSSYEQYF.

The chain couples TRBV14 to TRBJ2-7; the match to TRBD1 covers 9 bases. This CDR3 comprises 20 residues. Germline V gives CDR1 SGHDN, CDR2 FVKESK. Trimming removed 4 bases from V and 0 bases from J; junction bases left unmatched: 19. The chain's CDR3 is CASSPRSGNRGLKSSYEQYF. CDR3 DNA sequence: TGTGCCAGCAGCCCCCGATCGGGGAACAGGGGGCTAAAAAGCTCCTACGAGCAGTACTTC.

The chain links TRBV4-3 to TRBJ2-7; 11 bases agree with TRBD2. The CDR3 runs 14 residues. Per the germline V gene, CDR1 is LGHNA and CDR2 is YSLEER. J was trimmed by 10 bases and V by 0 bases; bases with no gene match: 5. The chain's CDR3 is CASSQDGTSGLQYF. As DNA, the CDR3 is TGCGCCAGCAGCCAAGATGGGACTAGCGGACTCCAGTACTTC.

CDR3 residues: CAWSSGITQPQHF. The CDR3 region has the DNA TGTGCCTGGAGTTCAGGGATTACTCAGCCCCAGCATTTT. This chain connects TRBV30 to TRBJ1-5, with D possibly TRBD1 on 5 matching bases. CDR3 size: 13 residues. Germline V gene sequence: CDR1 GTSNPN, CDR2 SVGIG (reference sequence). The V gene lost 2 bases and the J gene lost 6 bases, with 11 bases spanning the gap.

This clone came up a few times. The chain uses TRBV9 and TRBJ1-1; D uncertain. The V gene's germline CDR1 is SGDLS and CDR2 YYNGEE. V shed 5 bases and J shed 6 bases, with 14 bases lying between them. This CDR3 comprises 13 residues. CDR3: CASSLGGFAEAFF. The CDR3 DNA sequence: TGTGCCAGCAGTCTAGGAGGGTTCGCTGAAGCTTTCTTT.

The gene calls are TRBV18 and TRBJ2-7; tentatively, D is TRBD2 (5 bases). V was shortened by 0 bases and J by 2 bases, with 5 bases between the two germline ends. The CDR3 is made up of 13 amino acids. Germline V gene lookup returns CDR1 KGHSH and CDR2 LQKENI. Here the CDR3 reads CASSPPGAYEQYF. As DNA, the CDR3 is TGTGCCAGCTCACCACCGGGAGCCTACGAGCAGTACTTC.

This rearrangement joins TRBV11-3 to TRBJ1-1; no firm D call. Trimming stripped 3 bases from V and 1 base from J, with 9 bases between. The CDR3 is 14 residues long. Per germline, CDR1 SGHNT and CDR2 YENEEA. The CDR3 nucleotides are TGTGCCAGCAGCTTCGGACGGTCGAACACTGAAGCTTTCTTT. Protein sequence: CASSFGRSNTEAFF.

The chain couples TRBV5-1 to TRBJ2-5, with D maybe TRBD1 (6 bases). Trimming removed 0 bases at V and 4 bases at J, with 13 bases between. Germline values: CDR1 SGHRS, CDR2 YFSETQ. This CDR3 spans 15 amino acids. The CDR3 protein is CASSLGRGWRETQYF. DNA for the CDR3: TGCGCCAGCAGCTTGGGCAGGGGTTGGCGAGAGACCCAGTACTTC.

The chain uses TRBV9 and TRBJ2-3; 13 nucleotides match TRBD2. Germline CDR1 SGDLS, CDR2 YYNGEE. The CDR3 totals 16 residues. V trimming: 1 base; J trimming: 2 bases; junction bases outside the gene matches: 1. The chain's CDR3 is CASSVTSGRVTDTQYF. Here the CDR3 DNA reads TGTGCCAGCAGCGTAACTAGCGGGAGGGTCACAGATACGCAGTATTTT.

The rearrangement joins TRBV19 to TRBJ2-7; the D call may be TRBD1 or TRBD2 (7 bases each). Between the trimmed V and J ends, which lost 5 bases and 8 bases, there was a span of 13 bases. This CDR3 comprises 12 residues. CDR1 LNHDA and CDR2 SQIVND come from the germline V gene (reference sequence). In DNA, the CDR3 is TGTGCCAGTAGTCCCAGGGGGGGCAAGCAGTACTTC. This gives the protein CASSPRGGKQYF.

The chain has TRBV7-2 and TRBJ2-7, with 8 bases aligning to TRBD2. The V segment lost 1 base and the J segment 7 bases; nucleotides outside the gene matches: 12. This CDR3 is built from 16 residues. From germline, CDR1 is SGHTA and CDR2 FQGNSA. The CDR3 is CASSLGGAGGRREQYF. The CDR3 nucleotides read TGTGCCAGCAGCTTAGGGGGGGCGGGAGGCCGCCGGGAGCAGTACTTC.